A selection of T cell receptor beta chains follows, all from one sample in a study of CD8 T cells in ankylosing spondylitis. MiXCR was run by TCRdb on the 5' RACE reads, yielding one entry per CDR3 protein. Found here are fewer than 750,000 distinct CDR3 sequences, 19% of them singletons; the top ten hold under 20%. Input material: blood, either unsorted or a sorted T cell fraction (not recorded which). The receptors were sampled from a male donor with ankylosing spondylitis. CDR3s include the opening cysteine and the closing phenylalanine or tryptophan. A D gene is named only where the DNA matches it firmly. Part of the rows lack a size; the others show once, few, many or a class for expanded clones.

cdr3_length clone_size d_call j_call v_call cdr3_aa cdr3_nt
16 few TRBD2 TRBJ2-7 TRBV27 CASRRATSGRNYEQYF TGTGCCAGCCGCAGAGCCACTAGCGGGAGGAACTACGAGCAGTACTTC
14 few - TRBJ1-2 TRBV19 CASTLTPTRSGYTF TGTGCCAGTACCCTTACCCCGACAAGAAGCGGCTACACCTTC
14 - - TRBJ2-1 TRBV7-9 CASTVSGGNNEQFF TGTGCCAGCACCGTAAGCGGCGGTAACAATGAGCAGTTCTTC
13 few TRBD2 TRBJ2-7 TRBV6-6 CASSYSTSGSVYF TGTGCCAGCAGTTACTCGACTAGCGGGAGTGTGTACTTC
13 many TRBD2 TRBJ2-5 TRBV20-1 CSARDGLGETQYF TGCAGTGCTAGAGATGGACTAGGGGAGACCCAGTACTTC
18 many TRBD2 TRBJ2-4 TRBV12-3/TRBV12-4 CASSHTGTSGGQENIQYF TGTGCCAGCAGTCACACCGGGACTAGCGGGGGTCAGGAAAACATTCAGTACTTC
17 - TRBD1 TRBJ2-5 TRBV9 CASSALKDREYLETQYF TGTGCCAGCAGCGCCTTAAAAGACAGGGAGTATTTGGAGACCCAGTACTTC
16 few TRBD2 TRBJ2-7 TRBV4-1 CASSQVHLAGRDEQYF TGCGCCAGCAGCCAAGTCCACCTAGCGGGGAGGGACGAGCAGTACTTC
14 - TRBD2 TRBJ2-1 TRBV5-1 CASSLAGGPSEQFF TGCGCCAGCAGCCTAGCGGGAGGGCCTAGTGAGCAGTTCTTC
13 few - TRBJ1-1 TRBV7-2 CATLLTMNTEAFF TGTGCCACCCTACTAACCATGAACACTGAAGCTTTCTTT
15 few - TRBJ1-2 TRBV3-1 CASSQVSGANYGYTF TGTGCCAGCAGCCAAGTATCGGGAGCTAACTATGGCTACACCTTC
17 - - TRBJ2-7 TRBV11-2 CASSLVASRLLSYEQYF TGTGCCAGCAGCTTAGTCGCGTCCAGGTTACTCTCCTACGAGCAGTACTTC
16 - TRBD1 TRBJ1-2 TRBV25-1 CASSDRTGFGVYGYTF TGTGCCAGCAGTGACCGGACAGGATTCGGGGTATATGGCTACACCTTC
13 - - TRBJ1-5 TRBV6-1 CASSDFRHQPQHF TGTGCCAGCAGTGACTTCCGGCACCAGCCCCAGCATTTT
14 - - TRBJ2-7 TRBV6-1 CASSALTGTYEQYF TGTGCCAGCAGTGCCCTCACCGGGACCTACGAGCAGTACTTC
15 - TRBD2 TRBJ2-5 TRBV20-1 CSARLRDYKLETQYF TGCAGTGCTAGGTTACGGGACTACAAGTTGGAGACCCAGTACTTC